These 31 T cell receptor beta chains were sequenced from one sample in a study of T-cell memory formation after mild COVID-19. From the 5' RACE reads, TCRdb called clonotypes with MiXCR, one entry per CDR3 protein. Of hundreds of thousands of distinct CDR3 sequences in the sample, approximately 7.6% are singletons; the top ten hold about 20%. The sequenced sample was PBMCs or a T cell subset sorted from them (not recorded which). These receptors all stem from a man aged 18 to 30 who had mild COVID-19 (a few samples of this study predate the infection). Cell type and time point are not known.

The V and J genes are TRBV5-1 and TRBJ1-4, with a weak D call TRBD1 (6 bases). CDR1 is SGHRS, CDR2 YFSETQ, per germline. The CDR3 consists of 16 residues. The V end was cut by 4 bases, the J end by 1 base, with 14 bases between. The CDR3 is CASSPQGQGTNEKLFF. In DNA form, the CDR3 reads TGCGCCAGCAGCCCCCAGGGGCAGGGAACTAATGAAAAACTGTTTTTT.

This clonotype was seen a few times. The rearrangement joins TRBV6-2 or TRBV6-3 to TRBJ1-5; unclear D gene. CDR3 length: 13 amino acids. Germline V gene data show CDR1 as MNHEY and CDR2 as SVGEGT. V was clipped by 4 bases and J by 1 base, with 5 bases between them. This chain's CDR3 is CASSLPSNQPQHF. The DNA for the CDR3 is TGTGCCAGCAGTTTGCCGAGCAATCAGCCCCAGCATTTT.

The chain has TRBV12-3 or TRBV12-4 and TRBJ1-1; D gene unclear. This CDR3 is built from 10 residues. V gave up 8 bases and J gave up 10 bases, with 11 bases separating them. The CDR3 loop is CASGRTGAFF. Written as DNA, the CDR3 is TGTGCCAGCGGGAGGACGGGAGCTTTCTTT.

This clonotype was observed many times. The rearrangement uses TRBV7-9 and TRBJ2-7; D gene uncertain. V was trimmed by 5 bases and J by 2 bases, leaving 10 bases between them. The CDR3 runs to 13 residues. Germline CDR1 and CDR2: SEHNR and FQNEAQ (reference sequence). The CDR3 region has the DNA TGTGCCAGCAGCCTGCACGAACCCTACGAGCAGTACTTC. It encodes CASSLHEPYEQYF.

In this sample, this clonotype turned up a few times. V is TRBV5-4 and J is TRBJ1-1; 8 positions match TRBD1. CDR1 and CDR2 (germline): SGHNT, YYREEE (reference sequence). The CDR3 consists of 13 residues. The V segment lost 3 bases and the J segment 12 bases; nucleotides outside the gene matches: 10. Here the CDR3 reads CASSSWTGLRTFF. CDR3 bases: TGTGCCAGCAGCTCCTGGACAGGGCTGAGAACTTTCTTT. Full variable domain (remainder filled in from reference TRBV5-4 and TRBJ1-1): ETGVTQSPTHLIKTRGQQVTLRCSSQSGHNTVSWYQQALGQGPQFIFQYYREEENGRGNFPPRFSGLQFPNYSSELNVNALELDDSALYLCASSSWTGLRTFFGQGTRLTVV.

The chain combines TRBV28 with TRBJ1-1, with D perhaps TRBD1 (6 bases). CDR3 size: 15 residues. Trimming pared 5 bases from V and 0 bases from J, leaving 13 bases between. Germline CDR1 reads MDHEN; CDR2 reads SYDVKM. The DNA for the CDR3 is TGTGCCAGCAGTGACCCAGGGGATCTGAACACTGAAGCTTTCTTT. Encoded protein: CASSDPGDLNTEAFF.

This chain links TRBV6-1 with TRBJ2-5; D perhaps matches TRBD1 (6 bases). Germline-derived CDR1 and CDR2 are MNHNS and SASEGT. The CDR3 runs 13 residues. V was pared by 7 bases and J by 3 bases, with 12 bases between. DNA of the CDR3: TGTGCCAGCACTAGGAACAGGGAAGAGACCCAGTACTTC. Residues: CASTRNREETQYF.

This chain connects TRBV7-2 to TRBJ1-3; D perhaps matches TRBD1 (6 bases). The CDR3 totals 17 residues. V lost 8 bases to trimming and J lost 0 bases, with 20 bases between them. Germline loops: CDR1 SGHTA, CDR2 FQGNSA. The CDR3 sequence: CASGNGGTSTSGNTIYF. CDR3 sequence (DNA): TGTGCCAGCGGCAATGGGGGGACATCGACCTCTGGAAACACCATATATTTT.

This clonotype turned up a few times. The V call is TRBV5-1, the J call TRBJ2-7; 8 bases agree with TRBD1. Looked up from germline, CDR1 is SGHRS and CDR2 is YFSETQ. This CDR3 has 15 residues. V was pared by 3 bases and J by 1 base, with 6 bases of the junction left unmatched. The CDR3 nucleotides are TGCGCCAGCAGCTCTGGGACAGGACGATCCTACGAGCAGTACTTC. Translating gives CASSSGTGRSYEQYF.

This clonotype occurred a few times. V and J are TRBV5-1 and TRBJ2-1; tentatively, D is TRBD2 (5 bases). The germline V and J ends were trimmed by 4 bases and 10 bases, with 18 bases remaining between them. This CDR3 spans 14 amino acids. Looked up from germline, CDR1 is SGHRS and CDR2 is YFSETQ. CDR3 nucleotide sequence: TGCGCCAGCAGCGCCGATCAGGAGGTCAACGAGCAGTTCTTC. This encodes CASSADQEVNEQFF. The full variable domain, rest sourced from reference TRBV5-1 and TRBJ2-1, is KAGVTQTPRYLIKTRGQQVTLSCSPISGHRSVSWYQQTPGQGLQFLFEYFSETQRNKGNFPGRFSGRQFSNSRSEMNVSTLELGDSALYLCASSADQEVNEQFFGPGTRLTVL.

This chain uses TRBV20-1 with TRBJ2-5, with 9 nucleotides matching TRBD2. CDR3 length: 13 residues. Germline V CDR1 and CDR2: DFQATT, SNEGSKA (reference sequence). V lost 6 bases, J lost 5 bases, and 7 bases stayed unmatched. CDR3: CSALTSGVETQYF. For the CDR3, the DNA is TGCAGTGCCCTGACTAGCGGCGTGGAGACCCAGTACTTC.

The chain links TRBV20-1 to TRBJ1-1; D not resolved. The CDR3 totals 14 residues. Germline loops: CDR1 DFQATT, CDR2 SNEGSKA (reference sequence). The germline V and J ends were trimmed by 5 bases and 6 bases, with 19 bases remaining between them. The CDR3 protein is CSALGYSRASEAFF. In DNA form, the CDR3 reads TGCAGTGCTCTTGGTTACAGTCGGGCGTCTGAAGCTTTCTTT.

The chain couples TRBV5-1 to TRBJ2-3, with 8 nucleotides matching TRBD2. CDR3 length: 17 residues. V was pared by 1 base and J by 2 bases, with 9 bases of the junction left unmatched. Looked up from germline, CDR1 is SGHRS and CDR2 is YFSETQ. CDR3 coding DNA: TGCGCCAGCAGCTTGAGGCCGTTAGCGGGGTCCACAGATACGCAGTATTTT. Residues: CASSLRPLAGSTDTQYF.

In its sample, this clonotype was seen a few times. V usage is TRBV7-2 and J usage is TRBJ2-1; TRBD1 matches 7 bases. V dropped 4 bases and J dropped 12; count of bases not matched to a gene: 18. The CDR3 contains 16 residues. CDR1 and CDR2 from the germline V gene are SGHTA and FQGNSA. In DNA, the CDR3 is TGTGCCAGCAGCTCCCTAGGGACAGCCGGGTCAAGGGGGCAGTTCTTC. This encodes CASSSLGTAGSRGQFF.

V and J are TRBV7-9 and TRBJ2-3, with 10 bases matching TRBD2. Germline CDR1 SEHNR, CDR2 FQNEAQ (reference sequence). V dropped 5 bases and J dropped 2; count of bases not matched to a gene: 7. The CDR3 length is 16 residues. In nucleotides, the CDR3 is TGTGCCAGCAGCGCTTTAGCGGGGGGACACACAGATACGCAGTATTTT. Its translation is CASSALAGGHTDTQYF.

This clonotype was seen only a few times. The rearrangement uses TRBV6-2 or TRBV6-3 and TRBJ2-1; 12 bases agree with TRBD2. Germline lookup yields CDR1 MNHEY and CDR2 SVGEGT. Trimming at V came to 5 bases and at J to 8 bases, leaving 10 bases not matched to a gene. CDR3 length equals 16 residues. The CDR3 DNA is TGTGCCAGCAGTCCGACTAGCGGGGGTATGGCAGATGAGCAGTTCTTC. Amino acids: CASSPTSGGMADEQFF.

The chain uses TRBV7-9 and TRBJ1-6; 8 bases agree with TRBD1. This CDR3 has 14 residues. V was pared by 4 bases and J by 9 bases, with 5 bases of the junction left unmatched. Germline V gives CDR1 SEHNR, CDR2 FQNEAQ (reference sequence). The CDR3 sequence is CASSYGQGGSPLHF. In DNA form, the CDR3 reads TGTGCCAGCAGCTACGGACAGGGCGGTTCACCCCTCCACTTT.

This clonotype was seen a handful of times. CDR3 coding DNA: TGTGCCAGCAGTCAATCGGGACTAGCGGCCGGGGAGCTGTTTTTT. Amino acids: CASSQSGLAAGELFF. The V call is TRBV6-6, the J call TRBJ2-2, with TRBD2 matching over 11 bases. CDR3 length equals 15 residues. Per germline, CDR1 MNHNY and CDR2 SVGAGI (reference sequence). J gave up 6 bases and V 5 bases, and 5 bases lay outside the gene matches.

This clonotype came up a few times. The genes are TRBV3-1 and TRBJ1-1; D is possibly TRBD1 (5 bases). Trimming pared 6 bases from V and 5 bases from J, leaving 13 bases between. The CDR3 sequence is 13 residues long. Germline assignment: CDR1 LGHDT and CDR2 YNNKEL (reference sequence). The CDR3 sequence is CASRPQGGTEAFF. The CDR3 region has the DNA TGTGCCAGCAGACCTCAGGGAGGAACTGAAGCTTTCTTT.

This clonotype has just a few counts. The rearrangement joins TRBV20-1 to TRBJ2-3; D remains unclear. This CDR3 contains 12 residues. The germline V gene has CDR1 DFQATT and CDR2 SNEGSKA (reference sequence). Trimming removed 6 bases at V and 4 bases at J, with 11 bases between. CDR3 sequence reads: CSATSPPDTQYF. The CDR3 region has the DNA TGCAGTGCCACCTCCCCTCCAGATACGCAGTATTTT.

The gene calls are TRBV7-2 and TRBJ2-7; TRBD2 might be the D (5 bases). Trimming removed 1 base from V and 2 bases from J, with 6 bases in between. Germline CDR1 is SGHTA and CDR2 is FQGNSA. This CDR3 is built from 13 residues. This CDR3 is CASSLVGAYEQYV. The DNA for the CDR3 is TGTGCCAGCAGCTTAGTGGGAGCCTACGAGCAGTACGTC.

There are a few counts of this clonotype. The genes are TRBV11-2 and TRBJ2-1; D could derive from TRBD1 or TRBD2 (5 bases each). The length of the CDR3 is 16 residues. Germline V gene lookup returns CDR1 SGHAT and CDR2 FQNNGV. V lost 1 base, J lost 6 bases, and 16 bases lay in between. The CDR3 sequence: CASSLVVGAAGNEQFF. CDR3 DNA sequence: TGTGCCAGCAGCTTAGTAGTCGGGGCCGCTGGCAATGAGCAGTTCTTC. Using reference TRBV11-2 and TRBJ2-1 for the parts outside the CDR3, the full variable domain is EAGVAQSPRYKIIEKRQSVAFWCNPISGHATLYWYQQILGQGPKLLIQFQNNGVVDDSQLPKDRFSAERLKGVDSTLKIQPAKLEDSAVYLCASSLVVGAAGNEQFFGPGTRLTVL.

This clonotype was seen a few times. V is TRBV11-1 and J is TRBJ1-6; tentative D call: TRBD1 (5 bases). The CDR3 runs 12 residues. Per germline, CDR1 SGHAT and CDR2 FQDESV (reference sequence). V was shortened by 5 bases and J by 14 bases, with 13 bases between the two germline ends. CDR3 region: CASSPGTPALHF. CDR3 nucleotide sequence: TGTGCCAGCAGCCCAGGGACCCCAGCCCTCCACTTT.

V and J are TRBV5-6 and TRBJ2-2, with D perhaps matching TRBD2 (6 bases). V lost 3 bases and J 3 bases, leaving 15 bases between the germline ends. Germline lookup yields CDR1 SGHDT and CDR2 YYEEEE. The CDR3 extends over 16 amino acids. CDR3 region: CASSSTGGRHTGELFF. In DNA form, the CDR3 reads TGTGCCAGCAGCTCCACAGGAGGGAGGCACACCGGGGAGCTGTTTTTT.

In this sample, this clonotype turned up a few times. J is TRBJ2-7 and V is TRBV18, with TRBD1 matching 7 bases. V lost 2 bases to trimming and J lost 5 bases; unmatched junction nucleotides: 6. This CDR3 spans 14 amino acids. The germline gives CDR1 KGHSH, CDR2 LQKENI. The CDR3 sequence is CASSPFDRVHEQYF. As DNA, the CDR3 is TGTGCCAGCTCACCATTTGACAGGGTCCACGAGCAGTACTTC.

This clonotype has a handful of counts. J is TRBJ2-7 and V is TRBV4-3; D uncertain. The germline gives CDR1 LGHNA, CDR2 YSLEER. V dropped 0 bases and J dropped 0 bases, with 9 bases sitting between them. The CDR3 consists of 15 residues. CDR3 nucleotide sequence: TGCGCCAGCAGCCAAGATAGGACGGCCTCCTACGAGCAGTACGTC. It codes for CASSQDRTASYEQYV.

In its sample, this clonotype was seen a few times. The chain employs TRBV7-9 and TRBJ2-7; D is unresolved. The CDR3 covers 12 residues. Per germline, CDR1 SEHNR and CDR2 FQNEAQ (reference sequence). The germline V and J ends were trimmed by 7 bases and 3 bases, with 10 bases remaining between them. The CDR3 sequence: CASTIRFYEQYV. In DNA form, the CDR3 reads TGTGCCAGCACCATCAGGTTCTACGAGCAGTACGTC.

The chain uses TRBV20-1 and TRBJ1-1; D not certain. Germline V gives CDR1 DFQATT, CDR2 SNEGSKA (reference sequence). V gave up 4 bases and J gave up 4 bases, with 16 bases separating them. The CDR3 length is 14 residues. CDR3 coding DNA: TGCAGTGCTACCTTTGGGCGGGAGGGCACTGAAGCTTTCTTT. Protein sequence: CSATFGREGTEAFF.

This rearrangement joins TRBV6-4 to TRBJ1-1, with D possibly matching TRBD1 (6 bases). Germline values: CDR1 MRHNA, CDR2 SNTAGT. CDR3 length: 15 amino acids. V was shortened by 0 bases and J by 1 base, with 9 bases between the two germline ends. The CDR3 DNA follows: TGTGCCAGCAGTGACTCCCCGGACAGGAACACTGAAGCTTTCTTT. Encoded protein: CASSDSPDRNTEAFF.

This clonotype was observed once. The chain has TRBV20-1 and TRBJ2-3, with D tentatively TRBD2 (6 bases). The CDR3 is made up of 15 amino acids. V lost 6 bases, J lost 0 bases, and 16 bases lay in between. CDR1 DFQATT and CDR2 SNEGSKA come from the germline V gene (reference sequence). The CDR3 sequence is CSAHRPGVSTDTQYF. The CDR3 DNA follows: TGCAGTGCCCACAGACCGGGGGTTAGCACAGATACGCAGTATTTT.

Many counts were recorded for this clonotype. The chain couples TRBV5-1 to TRBJ2-5; the D call may be TRBD1 or TRBD2 (5 bases each). The V gene lost 4 bases and the J gene lost 0 bases, with 10 bases spanning the gap. The CDR3 totals 14 residues. Germline V gene data show CDR1 as SGHRS and CDR2 as YFSETQ. CDR3 loop: CASSRDPDQETQYF. For the CDR3, the DNA is TGCGCCAGCAGCCGGGACCCCGACCAAGAGACCCAGTACTTC.